The text below deals with one T cell receptor (beta chain). RNA totalling about 0.45 to 1 ug underwent reverse transcription with random hexamers. TCRdb ran MiXCR on the immunoSEQ multiplex PCR reads and lists one entry per CDR3 protein. The data show over 150,000 distinct CDR3 sequences, 85% to 95% seen once. These data are taken from a study of CD8 T cells in Susac syndrome. The sequenced sample consisted of CD4+ T cells from PBMCs. This TCR came from a human donor with multiple sclerosis.

The CDR3 sequence is CASSSDRNEQFF. The CDR3 bases are TGTGCCAGCAGCTCCGACAGGAATGAGCAGTTCTTC. The V gene is TRBV7-3, the J gene TRBJ2-1, with a possible D match to TRBD1 (6 bases). Germline CDR1 SGHTA, CDR2 FQGTGA. This CDR3 is built from 12 residues. Trimming stripped 4 bases from V and 7 bases from J, with 8 bases between.